Presented here are 29 T cell receptor beta chains from one specimen sequenced in a study of control samples from healthy donors and cancer patients. The repertoire was sequenced with immunoSEQ multiplex PCR; TCRdb's copy has only in-frame clones and lacks some. The sample includes about 180,000 clones, almost 90% of them seen just once. The sequencing input was blood. These receptors originate from a woman aged 50 to 65 in good health.

The count of this clone is one. The rearrangement links TRBV27 to TRBJ2-7; TRBD1 might be the D (6 bases). The ends were cut back, 0 bases at V and 3 bases at J, with 9 bases in the middle. Germline assignment: CDR1 MNHEY and CDR2 SMNVEV (reference sequence). The CDR3 contains 14 residues. The CDR3 region is CASSLSTGGYEQYF. CDR3 DNA: TGTGCCAGCAGTTTATCGACAGGCGGCTACGAGCAGTACTTC.

This chain joins TRBV3-1 (or the pseudogene TRBV3-2) and TRBJ2-1; no definite D call. Trimming took off 0 bases at V and 2 bases at J, with 11 bases between the two ends. The CDR3 extends over 16 amino acids. Germline CDR1 and CDR2: LGHDT and YNNKEL (reference sequence). Here the CDR3 DNA reads TGTGCCAGCAGCCAAGAAACTTCCGCAGCCTACAATGAGCAGTTCTTC. It is translated as CASSQETSAAYNEQFF.

V usage is TRBV29-1 and J usage is TRBJ1-1; D gene ambiguous. V lost 4 bases to trimming and J lost 1 base, with 7 bases between them. The CDR3 runs to 12 residues. The germline gives CDR1 SQVTM, CDR2 ANQGSEA. This chain's CDR3 is CSVAKGNTEAFF. CDR3 in DNA: TGCAGCGTTGCCAAGGGGAACACTGAAGCTTTCTTT.

This chain joins TRBV6-2 or TRBV6-3 and TRBJ2-5, with D maybe TRBD2 (5 bases). The germline V and J ends were trimmed by 6 bases and 7 bases, with 12 bases remaining between them. The CDR3 consists of 12 residues. Germline V CDR1 and CDR2: MNHEY, SVGEGT. CDR3 amino acids: CASSPARGTQYF. The CDR3 DNA reads as TGTGCCAGCAGCCCGGCTCGGGGGACCCAGTACTTC.

This rearrangement joins TRBV3-1 (or the pseudogene TRBV3-2) to TRBJ2-2; D unclear. The ends were cut back, 6 bases at V and 5 bases at J, with 10 bases in the middle. The CDR3 consists of 13 residues. The germline CDR1 and CDR2 sequences are LGHDT and YNNKEL (reference sequence). CDR3 amino acids: CASRLQRTGELFF. The CDR3 DNA sequence: TGTGCCAGCAGACTTCAGAGGACCGGGGAGCTGTTTTTT.

The CDR3 DNA sequence: TGTGCCAGCAGTGCTAGCGGGGGGGCGGATGAGACCCAGTACTTC. Translated, it gives CASSASGGADETQYF. The genes are TRBV2 and TRBJ2-5; TRBD2 matches at 12 bases. This CDR3 comprises 15 residues. Germline V gene lookup returns CDR1 SNHLY and CDR2 FYNNEI. Trimming removed 4 bases from V and 5 bases from J; junction bases left unmatched: 5.

The chain employs TRBV1 and TRBJ1-4. TRBV1 is a listed pseudogene. The CDR3 extends over 16 amino acids. The CDR3 nucleotides are TGCACCAGCAGCCCTCACGAGGGGATATTTAATGAAAAACTGTTTTTT. Protein product: CTSSPHEGIFNEKLFF.

This clone was seen repeatedly, ten times or more. V gene TRBV11-1 combines with J gene TRBJ1-2; D gene ambiguous. Germline V gene lookup returns CDR1 SGHAT and CDR2 FQDESV (reference sequence). This CDR3 has 13 residues. V lost 5 bases, J lost 7 bases, and 14 bases lay in between. As DNA, the CDR3 is TGTGCCAGCAGCGCCGGTAGGGTGTCTGGCTACACCTTC. This codes for CASSAGRVSGYTF.

This sequence joins TRBV9 and TRBJ2-2, with 7 positions matching TRBD2. CDR1 and CDR2 from the germline V gene are SGDLS and YYNGEE. The CDR3 runs to 16 residues. The J segment lost 0 bases and the V segment lost 4 bases, leaving 6 bases of the junction unmatched. CDR3 amino acids: CASSSSSGANTGELFF. The CDR3 DNA reads as TGTGCCAGCAGCTCGTCTAGCGGAGCGAACACCGGGGAGCTGTTTTTT.

This clone was counted a few times. The CDR3 loop is CASQTLSGIQGYGYTF. The CDR3 DNA follows: TGTGCCAGTCAAACCTTGTCGGGGATTCAAGGCTATGGCTACACCTTC. The genes are TRBV28 and TRBJ1-2; D gene uncertain. This CDR3 has 16 residues. CDR1 is MDHEN and CDR2 is SYDVKM in the germline V gene. The V end lost 9 bases, the J end lost 4 bases, and 24 bases lay between the germline ends.

The V and J genes are TRBV7-9 and TRBJ1-1, with 7 bases aligning to TRBD1. The V and J ends lost 5 bases and 8 bases, in that order; junction bases with no gene match: 8. The CDR3 length is 13 residues. Germline V gives CDR1 SEHNR, CDR2 FQNEAQ (reference sequence). The CDR3 DNA sequence: TGTGCCAGCAGCGCCACAGGGGACGGAGAAGCTTTCTTT. Amino acids: CASSATGDGEAFF. Combining the CDR3 with reference TRBV7-9 and TRBJ1-1 gives the whole variable domain DTGVSQNPRHKITKRGQNVTFRCDPISEHNRLYWYRQTLGQGPEFLTYFQNEAQLEKSRLLSDRFSAERPKGSFSTLEIQRTEQGDSAMYLCASSATGDGEAFFGQGTRLTVV.

The chain is built from TRBV19 and TRBJ2-1, with D possibly TRBD2 on 6 matching bases. The length of the CDR3 is 15 residues. In germline, CDR1 is LNHDA, CDR2 SQIVND (reference sequence). The V end lost 7 bases, the J end lost 7 bases, and 20 bases lay between the germline ends. In DNA form, the CDR3 reads TGTGCCAGTACCCCACCCACCGGGGGTAAAAATGAGCAGTTCTTC. This encodes CASTPPTGGKNEQFF.

The chain has TRBV7-2 and TRBJ2-1; TRBD2 matches 9 bases. J gave up 7 bases and V 5 bases, and 12 bases lay outside the gene matches. From germline, CDR1 is SGHTA and CDR2 FQGNSA. This CDR3 spans 16 amino acids. The CDR3 is CASSPGVTSGVNEQFF. CDR3 DNA: TGTGCCAGCAGCCCCGGCGTGACTAGCGGAGTTAATGAGCAGTTCTTC.

Of note for this clone: At one boundary the junction diverges from the germline segment, which might be a read error. The chain links TRBV6-1 to TRBJ1-3, with 7 bases that match TRBD1. The length of the CDR3 is 16 residues. Germline V CDR1 and CDR2: MNHNS, SASEGT. CDR3 nucleotide sequence: TGTGCCAGCAGTGAGGGACAGTTGATCTCTGGAAACACCGTATATTTT. Residues: CASSEGQLISGNTVYF.

The V call is TRBV9, the J call TRBJ2-2; 9 bases are a match to TRBD1. Germline trimming cut 0 bases from V and 6 bases from J; bases unmatched to any gene: 6. CDR1 is SGDLS and CDR2 is YYNGEE in the germline V gene. This CDR3 contains 16 residues. The CDR3 loop is CASSVGPGQGSGELFF. CDR3 coding DNA: TGTGCCAGCAGCGTAGGTCCGGGACAGGGCTCCGGGGAGCTGTTTTTT.

This chain uses TRBV19 with TRBJ2-3, with D uncertain. CDR1 LNHDA and CDR2 SQIVND come from the germline V gene (reference sequence). The CDR3 loop spans 12 amino acids. The germline V and J ends were trimmed by 5 bases and 1 base, with 4 bases remaining between them. CDR3 region: CASSFRTDTQYF. CDR3 sequence (DNA): TGTGCCAGTAGTTTTCGCACAGATACGCAGTATTTT.

The V call is TRBV28, the J call TRBJ1-2; 8 bases are shared with TRBD1. CDR1 is MDHEN, CDR2 SYDVKM, per germline. This CDR3 comprises 13 residues. V lost 8 bases, J lost 2 bases, and 4 bases stayed unmatched. CDR3 protein: CASGGTGNYGYTF. As DNA, the CDR3 is TGTGCCAGCGGCGGGACAGGAAACTATGGCTACACCTTC.

The V call is TRBV7-6, the J call TRBJ1-5; 9 bases match TRBD1. CDR1 is SGHVS, CDR2 FNYEAQ, per germline. V dropped 5 bases and J dropped 6; count of bases not matched to a gene: 5. The CDR3 length is 14 residues. The CDR3 sequence: CASSTGGFSQPQHF. The CDR3 DNA follows: TGTGCCAGCAGCACAGGGGGCTTTAGTCAGCCCCAGCATTTT.

V gene TRBV7-9 combines with J gene TRBJ1-2, with 7 positions matching TRBD1. The V and J ends lost 7 bases and 3 bases, in that order; junction bases with no gene match: 8. This CDR3 has 14 residues. Germline V CDR1 and CDR2: SEHNR, FQNEAQ (reference sequence). The CDR3 region is CASTSDRKDYGYTF. Written as DNA, the CDR3 is TGTGCCAGCACCTCGGACAGGAAGGACTATGGCTACACCTTC.

This sequence joins TRBV5-1 and TRBJ1-4, with a tentative D call TRBD1 (6 bases). The CDR3 loop spans 16 amino acids. Trimming took off 3 bases at V and 0 bases at J, with 12 bases between the two ends. Germline V CDR1 and CDR2: SGHRS, YFSETQ. The CDR3, as DNA: TGCGCCAGCAGCTCGACAGGTCGAGCAACTAATGAAAAACTGTTTTTT. Translated: CASSSTGRATNEKLFF.

CDR3 bases: TGTGCCAGTAGTCCTGACGGGGACTACGAGCAGTACTTC. This translates into CASSPDGDYEQYF. V and J are TRBV19 and TRBJ2-7; the D gene is possibly TRBD2 (5 bases). V was clipped by 5 bases and J by 3 bases, with 11 bases between them. Germline lookup yields CDR1 LNHDA and CDR2 SQIVND (reference sequence). This CDR3 has 13 amino acids. Full variable domain (missing parts from reference TRBV19 and TRBJ2-7): DGGITQSPKYLFRKEGQNVTLSCEQNLNHDAMYWYRQDPGQGLRLIYYSQIVNDFQKGDIAEGYSVSREKKESFPLTVTSAQKNPTAFYLCASSPDGDYEQYFGPGTRLTVT.

This clone was seen only once. This chain uses TRBV20-1 with TRBJ2-7, with no clear D. CDR1 and CDR2 from the germline V gene are DFQATT and SNEGSKA (reference sequence). The CDR3 extends over 10 amino acids. Trimming left V 5 bases short and J 5 bases short, with 7 bases between. CDR3 region: CSALFHEQYF. CDR3 nucleotide sequence: TGCAGTGCTCTATTCCACGAGCAGTACTTC.

The V call is TRBV5-6, the J call TRBJ1-2, with D possibly being TRBD1 (5 bases). V lost 5 bases, J lost 2 bases, and 10 bases lay in between. Germline V gene sequence: CDR1 SGHDT, CDR2 YYEEEE. The CDR3 contains 13 residues. In nucleotides, the CDR3 is TGTGCCAGCAGGGTCGGGGGGAACTATGGCTACACCTTC. This encodes CASRVGGNYGYTF.

This clone appeared a single time. This chain joins TRBV28 and TRBJ1-4; D possibly corresponds to TRBD1 (5 bases). V lost 1 base to trimming and J lost 10 bases, with 16 bases between them. CDR3 length equals 15 residues. Germline values: CDR1 MDHEN, CDR2 SYDVKM. The CDR3 DNA reads as TGTGCCAGCAGTTTATATGCCCAGGGTGGTGGAAAACTGTTTTTT. It translates to CASSLYAQGGGKLFF. Full variable domain (rest looked up from reference TRBV28 and TRBJ1-4): DVKVTQSSRYLVKRTGEKVFLECVQDMDHENMFWYRQDPGLGLRLIYFSYDVKMKEKGDIPEGYSVSREKKERFSLILESASTNQTSMYLCASSLYAQGGGKLFFGSGTQLSVL.

The chain recombines TRBV9 with TRBJ2-4; 9 bases align to TRBD2. CDR3 size: 18 residues. V lost 4 bases to trimming and J lost 1 base; unmatched junction nucleotides: 12. Germline loops: CDR1 SGDLS, CDR2 YYNGEE. CDR3 nucleotides: TGTGCCAGCAGCCCCCGAGAGGGGACTAGCCTGGCCAAAAACATTCAGTACTTC. The encoded protein is CASSPREGTSLAKNIQYF.

This clone was detected only once. The chain couples TRBV5-1 to TRBJ2-5; TRBD2 matches 13 bases. This CDR3 is 16 amino acids long. V shed 4 bases and J 1 base; nucleotides not matched to a gene: 4. Germline CDR1 SGHRS, CDR2 YFSETQ. CDR3 region: CASSVWTSGGQETQYF. The CDR3 bases are TGCGCCAGCAGCGTGTGGACTAGCGGGGGCCAAGAGACCCAGTACTTC.

The genes are TRBV29-1 and TRBJ2-3; 9 nucleotides line up with TRBD2. The germline CDR1 and CDR2 sequences are SQVTM and ANQGSEA. The CDR3 extends over 13 amino acids. The V segment lost 3 bases and the J segment 4 bases; nucleotides outside the gene matches: 2. CDR3 DNA: TGCAGCGTTGACGGCGGGGGGGCAGATACGCAGTATTTT. It encodes CSVDGGGADTQYF.

With respect to this clone: The junction differs from germline at one of its ends, possibly a read error. The V and J genes are TRBV7-3 and TRBJ2-7; unclear D gene. CDR3 size: 14 residues. Germline CDR1 reads SGHTA; CDR2 reads FQGTGA. The CDR3 DNA is TGTGCCAGCAGCTTAAAAGGACCGAGTGGTATACTCGACTTC. It is translated as CASSLKGPSGILDF. Variable domain in full (rest from reference TRBV7-3 and TRBJ2-7): GAGVSQTPSNKVTEKGKYVELRCDPISGHTALYWYRQSLGQGPEFLIYFQGTGAADDSGLPNDRFFAVRPEGSVSTLKIQRTERGDSAVYLCASSLKGPSGILDFGPGTRLTVT.

The gene calls are TRBV5-1 and TRBJ2-5; TRBD2 matches 14 bases. Germline lookup yields CDR1 SGHRS and CDR2 YFSETQ. The ends lost 3 bases at V and 5 bases at J; junction bases unmatched: 3. The CDR3 is 15 residues long. The CDR3: CASSSGLAGGETQYF. The CDR3 bases are TGCGCCAGCAGCTCAGGACTAGCGGGGGGCGAGACCCAGTACTTC.